This T cell receptor beta chain was sequenced in a study of tumor-infiltrating lymphocytes in oesophageal squamous cell carcinoma. TCRdb reanalysed the PCR reads using MiXCR and keeps one entry per CDR3 protein. This table has about 12,000 distinct CDR3 sequences, under 70% appearing once. The CDR3 runs 10 residues. Germline assignment: CDR1 MDHEN and CDR2 SYDVKM. Trimming shortened V by 6 bases and J by 6 bases, and 6 bases separated the two germline ends. This clonotype was detected ten times or more. Material for sequencing was esophageal tumor tissue. This sequence joins TRBV28 and TRBJ2-7; a possible D gene is TRBD2 (5 bases). The receptor's source is a female donor with esophageal squamous cell carcinoma. CDR3 residues: CASRLGEQYF. The CDR3 coding sequence is TGTGCCAGCAGACTAGGCGAGCAGTACTTC.